One and the same sample provided the 21 T cell receptor beta chains below, sequenced in a study of T cells after yellow fever vaccination. TCRdb re-analysed the 5' RACE reads in MiXCR, keeping a single row per CDR3 protein. Here the sample spans about 180,000 distinct CDR3 sequences, approximately 6.2% being singletons. This specimen was CD4+ T cells sorted from PBMCs, taken on the day of the first yellow fever vaccination. These receptors all come from a man aged 18 to 29 who received the YFV17D yellow fever vaccine.

In this sample, this clonotype turned up a few times. The chain uses TRBV20-1 and TRBJ1-1; no reliable D call. The CDR3 loop spans 12 amino acids. The ends were cut back, 3 bases at V and 0 bases at J, with 5 bases in the middle. Germline CDR1 and CDR2: DFQATT and SNEGSKA (reference sequence). In DNA, the CDR3 is TGCAGTGCTAGGAAGTTGAACACTGAAGCTTTCTTT. Amino acids: CSARKLNTEAFF.

The chain employs TRBV3-1 and TRBJ2-1; TRBD1 might be the D (8 bases). The CDR3 consists of 15 residues. Germline-derived CDR1 and CDR2 are LGHDT and YNNKEL (reference sequence). Between the trimmed V and J ends, which lost 3 bases and 9 bases, there was a span of 18 bases. CDR3 protein: CASSQDHRGGGEQFF. The CDR3 DNA reads as TGTGCCAGCAGCCAGGACCACAGGGGGGGCGGTGAGCAGTTCTTC.

The table lists this clonotype with many counts. The genes are TRBV7-9 and TRBJ2-2; 8 positions match TRBD1. CDR3 size: 14 residues. Trimming took 8 bases from V and 0 from J; bases not matched to a gene: 2. Germline values: CDR1 SEHNR, CDR2 FQNEAQ (reference sequence). Written as DNA, the CDR3 is TGTGCCAGCGGGGACAGGACGAACACCGGGGAGCTGTTTTTT. Translating it yields CASGDRTNTGELFF.

The gene calls are TRBV5-6 and TRBJ1-1; D is uncertain. This CDR3 spans 14 amino acids. Germline CDR1 and CDR2: SGHDT and YYEEEE. The ends were cut back, 0 bases at V and 3 bases at J, with 9 bases in the middle. The CDR3 DNA is TGTGCCAGCAGCTTGGCTACTCGGGACACTGAAGCTTTCTTT. It codes for CASSLATRDTEAFF. The variable domain in full, with the rest retrieved from reference TRBV5-6 and TRBJ1-1, is DAGVTQSPTHLIKTRGQQVTLRCSPKSGHDTVSWYQQALGQGPQFIFQYYEEEERQRGNFPDRFSGHQFPNYSSELNVNALLLGDSALYLCASSLATRDTEAFFGQGTRLTVV.

This clonotype was found many times. This sequence joins TRBV6-1 and TRBJ2-2, with D hard to call. The germline CDR1 and CDR2 sequences are MNHNS and SASEGT. The CDR3 length is 14 residues. Trimming stripped 7 bases from V and 1 base from J, with 10 bases between. The CDR3 is CASTKAGNTGELFF. The CDR3 DNA reads TGTGCCAGCACCAAGGCTGGGAACACCGGGGAGCTGTTTTTT.

The sample holds many counts of this clonotype. V gene TRBV7-2 combines with J gene TRBJ2-7, with a tentative D call TRBD1 (6 bases). The V gene's germline CDR1 is SGHTA and CDR2 FQGNSA. V was trimmed by 0 bases and J by 2 bases, leaving 8 bases between them. The CDR3 spans 14 residues. This chain's CDR3 is CASSLAAGAYEQYV. In DNA form, the CDR3 reads TGTGCCAGCAGCTTAGCGGCAGGGGCCTACGAGCAGTACGTC.

V and J are TRBV12-3 or TRBV12-4 and TRBJ1-5; 8 positions agree with TRBD1. CDR3 size: 14 residues. V trimming: 4 bases; J trimming: 9 bases; junction bases outside the gene matches: 8. CDR3 sequence (DNA): TGTGCCAGCAGTTCAGCGACAGGGGTGCGGCCCCAGCATTTT. This sequence encodes CASSSATGVRPQHF.

The chain employs TRBV14 and TRBJ2-3; D remains ambiguous. With 4 bases removed from V and 5 bases from J, the gap between germline ends came to 16 bases. The CDR3 has 15 residues. Germline V gene data show CDR1 as SGHDN and CDR2 as FVKESK. The CDR3 DNA follows: TGTGCCAGCAGCCCCTCTGGGGTACTCAAAGATACGCAGTATTTT. It specifies CASSPSGVLKDTQYF.

This clonotype appeared many times. This chain joins TRBV7-7 and TRBJ2-7; D may be TRBD2 (5 bases). CDR3 length equals 14 residues. Deletions cut 5 bases from V and 2 bases from J, with 13 bases between. The germline V gene has CDR1 SSHAT and CDR2 FNYEAQ (reference sequence). CDR3 residues: CASSPGNSPYEQYF. DNA of the CDR3: TGTGCCAGCAGCCCGGGGAACTCCCCCTACGAGCAGTACTTC.

This clonotype was recorded many times. This chain uses TRBV24-1 with TRBJ2-1; D is perhaps TRBD1 (5 bases). The CDR3 spans 12 residues. Germline lookup yields CDR1 KGHDR and CDR2 SFDVKD. V dropped 9 bases and J dropped 7 bases, with 12 bases sitting between them. In DNA, the CDR3 is TGTGCCACCCAGGGTGATAGTAATGAGCAGTTCTTC. This encodes CATQGDSNEQFF.

This clonotype was recorded at least ten times. The chain joins TRBV27 to TRBJ2-3, with 9 bases aligning to TRBD1. This CDR3 is 13 amino acids long. V shed 8 bases and J 4 bases; nucleotides not matched to a gene: 4. Germline lookup yields CDR1 MNHEY and CDR2 SMNVEV (reference sequence). For the CDR3, the DNA is TGTGCCAGCCGGGACAGGGACTCAGATACGCAGTATTTT. Encoded protein: CASRDRDSDTQYF.

At least ten counts were recorded for this clonotype. The chain recombines TRBV28 with TRBJ2-3, with D unclear. Germline lookup yields CDR1 MDHEN and CDR2 SYDVKM. This CDR3 region has 13 residues. V shed 7 bases and J shed 2 bases, with 10 bases lying between them. The CDR3 nucleotides read TGTGCCAGCACAATCACCCCCACAGATACGCAGTATTTT. Translation gives CASTITPTDTQYF.

J is TRBJ1-1 and V is TRBV5-1; TRBD1 might be the D (5 bases). CDR1 and CDR2 from the germline V gene are SGHRS and YFSETQ. The CDR3 sequence is 17 residues long. Between the trimmed V and J ends, which lost 3 bases and 6 bases, there was a span of 24 bases. CDR3 loop: CASSWGRHGFLNPEAFF. The CDR3 region has the DNA TGCGCCAGCAGCTGGGGGAGGCACGGGTTTCTTAATCCTGAAGCTTTCTTT. Full variable domain (remainder filled in from reference TRBV5-1 and TRBJ1-1): KAGVTQTPRYLIKTRGQQVTLSCSPISGHRSVSWYQQTPGQGLQFLFEYFSETQRNKGNFPGRFSGRQFSNSRSEMNVSTLELGDSALYLCASSWGRHGFLNPEAFFGQGTRLTVV.

This clonotype was counted many times. Here the CDR3 omits its conserved ending phenylalanine or tryptophan, so a read error is the likely source. Because the CDR3's place on the DNA is in doubt, the DNA is left out and the CDR3 is given as listed by TCRdb. This chain links TRBV20-1 with TRBJ2-7; TRBD2 was called by the table and not checked on the DNA. CDR1 and CDR2 from the germline V gene are DFQATT and SNEGSKA (reference sequence). The length of the CDR3 is 10 amino acids, counting both ends. CDR3 residues: CSARVGGGTL.

Ten or more counts support this clonotype. The gene calls are TRBV6-5 and TRBJ1-1; D is perhaps TRBD1 (5 bases). The CDR3 has 14 residues. From germline, CDR1 is MNHEY and CDR2 SVGAGI. The germline V and J ends were trimmed by 7 bases and 6 bases, with 18 bases remaining between them. CDR3 in DNA: TGTGCCAGCAACCGTTGGGGCGGAGTGTCTGAAGCTTTCTTT. Amino acid sequence: CASNRWGGVSEAFF.

This clonotype showed up many times. The V gene is TRBV11-2, the J gene TRBJ2-3; D is undetermined. Germline CDR1 reads SGHAT; CDR2 reads FQNNGV. The ends were cut back, 3 bases at V and 10 bases at J, with 8 bases in the middle. This CDR3 region has 11 residues. CDR3: CASSLMTAQYF. The CDR3 coding sequence is TGTGCCAGCAGCTTGATGACGGCGCAGTATTTT.

This clonotype was observed at least ten times. The chain couples TRBV6-5 to TRBJ1-2, with D possibly being TRBD1 (5 bases). CDR1 and CDR2 (germline): MNHEY, SVGAGI. The CDR3 runs to 15 residues. V gave up 6 bases and J gave up 4 bases, with 18 bases separating them. The CDR3 DNA is TGTGCCAGCAGATCGTCAGGGCGCCGGGTCTATGGCTACACCTTC. Translated: CASRSSGRRVYGYTF.

The rearrangement links TRBV9 to TRBJ1-2, with D possibly TRBD1 on 6 matching bases. The V end was cut by 0 bases, the J end by 4 bases, with 16 bases between. The length of the CDR3 is 16 residues. Per the germline V gene, CDR1 is SGDLS and CDR2 is YYNGEE. CDR3 nucleotides: TGTGCCAGCAGCGTAGATGCGCAGGGGATGGCCTATGGCTACACCTTC. It is translated as CASSVDAQGMAYGYTF.

This clonotype appeared a few times. The rearrangement joins TRBV20-1 to TRBJ2-2; 10 bases match TRBD2. V was clipped by 1 base and J by 4 bases; unmatched bases: 9. This CDR3 spans 17 amino acids. Per germline, CDR1 DFQATT and CDR2 SNEGSKA (reference sequence). Here the CDR3 DNA reads TGCAGTGCTAGAGCGTCGGAGTCTAGCGGGGGCACCGGGGAGCTGTTTTTT. As protein: CSARASESSGGTGELFF.

This clonotype was picked up many times. The J gene is TRBJ2-2, the V gene TRBV3-1; maybe TRBD2 (5 bases). The ends were cut back, 3 bases at V and 4 bases at J, with 12 bases in the middle. The CDR3 has 15 residues. Germline-derived CDR1 and CDR2 are LGHDT and YNNKEL (reference sequence). CDR3 sequence (DNA): TGTGCCAGCAGCCAGGCGCGGGTCGGCACCGGGGAGCTGTTTTTT. Translating gives CASSQARVGTGELFF.

V is TRBV11-3 and J is TRBJ2-3, with 9 bases identical to TRBD2. This CDR3 comprises 17 residues. The germline V gene encodes CDR1 SGHNT and CDR2 YENEEA. V lost 5 bases and J lost 0; bases outside the gene matches: 9. CDR3 in DNA: TGTGCCAGCAGCCCCGGGACTAGCTCTTCAAGCACAGATACGCAGTATTTT. Its protein product is CASSPGTSSSSTDTQYF.